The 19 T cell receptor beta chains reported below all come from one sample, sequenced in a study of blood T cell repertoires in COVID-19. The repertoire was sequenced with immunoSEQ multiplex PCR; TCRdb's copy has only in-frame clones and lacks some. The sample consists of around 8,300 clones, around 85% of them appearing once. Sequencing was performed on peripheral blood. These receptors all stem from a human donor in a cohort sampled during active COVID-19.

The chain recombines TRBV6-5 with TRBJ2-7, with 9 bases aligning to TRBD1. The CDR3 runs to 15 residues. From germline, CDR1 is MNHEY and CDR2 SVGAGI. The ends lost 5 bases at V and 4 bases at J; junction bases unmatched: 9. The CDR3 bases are TGTGCCAGCAGTCCACAGGGGGCAGGGGCTTACGAGCAGTACTTC. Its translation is CASSPQGAGAYEQYF.

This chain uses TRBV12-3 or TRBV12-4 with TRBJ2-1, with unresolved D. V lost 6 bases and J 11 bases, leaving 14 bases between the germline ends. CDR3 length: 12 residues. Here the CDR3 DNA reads TGTGCCAGCAGCCCAAGTTCGGTAAAGCAGTTCTTC. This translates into CASSPSSVKQFF.

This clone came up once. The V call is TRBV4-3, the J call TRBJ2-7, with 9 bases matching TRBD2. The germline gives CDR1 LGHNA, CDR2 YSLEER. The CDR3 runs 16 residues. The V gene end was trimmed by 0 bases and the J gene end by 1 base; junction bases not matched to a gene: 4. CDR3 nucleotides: TGCGCCAGCAGCCAAGATAGGGGACTAGCTTCCTACGAGCAGTACTTC. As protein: CASSQDRGLASYEQYF.

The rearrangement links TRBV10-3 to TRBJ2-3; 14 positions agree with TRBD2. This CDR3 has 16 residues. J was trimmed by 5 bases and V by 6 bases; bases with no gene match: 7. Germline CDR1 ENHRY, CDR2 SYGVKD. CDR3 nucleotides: TGTGCCATCAGCGGGACTAGCGGGAGTAATGGAGATACGCAGTATTTT. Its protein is CAISGTSGSNGDTQYF.

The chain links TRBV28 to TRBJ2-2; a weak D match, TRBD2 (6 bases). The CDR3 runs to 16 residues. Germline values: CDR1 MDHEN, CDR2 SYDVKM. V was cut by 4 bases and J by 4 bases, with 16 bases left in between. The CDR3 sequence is CASSWQMTSSTGELFF. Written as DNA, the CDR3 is TGTGCCAGCAGTTGGCAAATGACTAGTAGCACCGGGGAGCTGTTTTTT.

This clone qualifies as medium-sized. The chain's CDR3 is CASSQATSGAYNEQFF. For the CDR3, the DNA is TGCGCCAGCAGCCAGGCGACTAGCGGAGCCTACAATGAGCAGTTCTTC. The chain carries TRBV4-1 and TRBJ2-1; 9 bases are a match to TRBD2. V lost 3 bases to trimming and J lost 2 bases; unmatched junction nucleotides: 5. The CDR3 has 16 amino acids. Germline loops: CDR1 MGHRA, CDR2 YSYEKL.

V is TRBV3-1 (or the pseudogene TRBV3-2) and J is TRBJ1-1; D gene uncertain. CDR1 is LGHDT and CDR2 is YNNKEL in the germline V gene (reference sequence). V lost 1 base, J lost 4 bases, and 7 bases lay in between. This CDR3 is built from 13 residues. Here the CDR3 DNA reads TGTGCCAGCAGCCAAGCTCGGGGCACTGAAGCTTTCTTT. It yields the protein CASSQARGTEAFF.

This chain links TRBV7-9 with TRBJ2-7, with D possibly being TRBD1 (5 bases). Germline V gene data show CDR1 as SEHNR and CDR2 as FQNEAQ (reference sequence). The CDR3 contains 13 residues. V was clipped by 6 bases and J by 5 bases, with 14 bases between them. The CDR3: CASSEDGQNEQYF. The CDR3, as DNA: TGTGCCAGCAGTGAAGATGGACAAAACGAGCAGTACTTC.

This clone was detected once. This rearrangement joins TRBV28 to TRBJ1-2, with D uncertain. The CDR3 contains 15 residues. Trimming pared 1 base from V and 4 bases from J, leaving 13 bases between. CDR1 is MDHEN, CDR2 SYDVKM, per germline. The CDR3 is CASSLSPSGLYGYTF. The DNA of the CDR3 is TGTGCCAGCAGTTTATCCCCCAGCGGACTCTATGGCTACACCTTC.

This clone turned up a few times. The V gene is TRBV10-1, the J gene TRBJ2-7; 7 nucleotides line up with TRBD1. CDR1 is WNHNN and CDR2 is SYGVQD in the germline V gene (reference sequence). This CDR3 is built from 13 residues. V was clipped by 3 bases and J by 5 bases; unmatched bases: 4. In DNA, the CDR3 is TGCGCCAGCAGTGATACAGGGGACAACGAGCAGTACTTC. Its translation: CASSDTGDNEQYF.

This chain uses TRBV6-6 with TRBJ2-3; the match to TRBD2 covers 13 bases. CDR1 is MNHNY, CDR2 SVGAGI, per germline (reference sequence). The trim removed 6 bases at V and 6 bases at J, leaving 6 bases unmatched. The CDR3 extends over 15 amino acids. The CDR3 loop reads CASRTTSGRSDTQYF. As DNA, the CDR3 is TGTGCCAGCAGGACGACTAGCGGGAGGTCGGATACGCAGTATTTT.

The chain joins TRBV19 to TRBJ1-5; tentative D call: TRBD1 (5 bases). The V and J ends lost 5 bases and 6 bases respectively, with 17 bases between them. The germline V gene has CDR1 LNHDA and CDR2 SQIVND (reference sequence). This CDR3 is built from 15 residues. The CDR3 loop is CASSPKKGVSQPQHF. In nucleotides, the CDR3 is TGTGCCAGTAGTCCGAAAAAAGGGGTTAGTCAGCCCCAGCATTTT.

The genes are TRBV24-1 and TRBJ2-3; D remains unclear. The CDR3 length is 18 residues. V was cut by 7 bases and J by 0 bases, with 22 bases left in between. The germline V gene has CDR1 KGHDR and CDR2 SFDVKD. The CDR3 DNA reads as TGTGCCACCAGAACTCGCTTGCGGAGTAAGCCTAGCACAGATACGCAGTATTTT. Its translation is CATRTRLRSKPSTDTQYF.

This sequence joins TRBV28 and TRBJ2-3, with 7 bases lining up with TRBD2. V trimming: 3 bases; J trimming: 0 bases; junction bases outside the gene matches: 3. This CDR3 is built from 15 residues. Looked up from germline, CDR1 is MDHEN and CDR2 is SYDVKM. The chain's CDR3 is CASSFWRESTDTQYF. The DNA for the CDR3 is TGTGCCAGCAGTTTTTGGCGGGAGAGCACAGATACGCAGTATTTT.

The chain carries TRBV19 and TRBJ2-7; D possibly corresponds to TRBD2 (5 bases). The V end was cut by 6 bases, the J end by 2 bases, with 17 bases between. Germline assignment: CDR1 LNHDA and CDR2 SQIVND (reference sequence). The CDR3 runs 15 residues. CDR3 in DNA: TGTGCCAGTAGGGGGAGTTCCTCGGGTCCCTACGAGCAGTACTTC. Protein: CASRGSSSGPYEQYF.

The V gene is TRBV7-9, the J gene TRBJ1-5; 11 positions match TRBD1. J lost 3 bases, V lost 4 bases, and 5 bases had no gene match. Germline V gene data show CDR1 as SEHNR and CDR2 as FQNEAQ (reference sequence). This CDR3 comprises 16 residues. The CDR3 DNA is TGTGCCAGCAGCTCCTGGGACAGGGGGTCCAATCAGCCCCAGCATTTT. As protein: CASSSWDRGSNQPQHF.

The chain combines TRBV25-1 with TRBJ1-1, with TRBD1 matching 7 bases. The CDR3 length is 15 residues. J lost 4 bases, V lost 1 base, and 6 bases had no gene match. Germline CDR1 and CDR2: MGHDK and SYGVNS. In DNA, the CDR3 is TGTGCCAGCAGTGAATCCCGGGACAGTTTCACTGAAGCTTTCTTT. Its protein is CASSESRDSFTEAFF. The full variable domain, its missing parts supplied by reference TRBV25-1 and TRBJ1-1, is EADIYQTPRYLVIGTGKKITLECSQTMGHDKMYWYQQDPGMELHLIHYSYGVNSTEKGDLSSESTVSRIRTEHFPLTLESARPSHTSQYLCASSESRDSFTEAFFGQGTRLTVV.

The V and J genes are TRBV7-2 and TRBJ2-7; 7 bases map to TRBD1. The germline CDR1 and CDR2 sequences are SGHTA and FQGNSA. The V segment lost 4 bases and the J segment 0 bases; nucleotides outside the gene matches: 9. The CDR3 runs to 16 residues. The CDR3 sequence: CASSSPPGTASYEQYF. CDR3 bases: TGTGCCAGCAGCTCGCCCCCCGGGACAGCCTCCTACGAGCAGTACTTC. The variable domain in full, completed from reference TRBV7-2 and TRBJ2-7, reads GAGVSQSPSNKVTEKGKDVELRCDPISGHTALYWYRQSLGQGLEFLIYFQGNSAPDKSGLPSDRFSAERTGGSVSTLTIQRTQQEDSAVYLCASSSPPGTASYEQYFGPGTRLTVT.

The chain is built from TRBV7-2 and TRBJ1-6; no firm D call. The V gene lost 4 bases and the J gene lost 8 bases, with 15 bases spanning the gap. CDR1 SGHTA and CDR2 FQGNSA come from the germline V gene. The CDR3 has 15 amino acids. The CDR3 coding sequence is TGTGCCAGCAGCTCCCTACTCCTTGAGGATTCACCCCTCCACTTT. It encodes CASSSLLLEDSPLHF.